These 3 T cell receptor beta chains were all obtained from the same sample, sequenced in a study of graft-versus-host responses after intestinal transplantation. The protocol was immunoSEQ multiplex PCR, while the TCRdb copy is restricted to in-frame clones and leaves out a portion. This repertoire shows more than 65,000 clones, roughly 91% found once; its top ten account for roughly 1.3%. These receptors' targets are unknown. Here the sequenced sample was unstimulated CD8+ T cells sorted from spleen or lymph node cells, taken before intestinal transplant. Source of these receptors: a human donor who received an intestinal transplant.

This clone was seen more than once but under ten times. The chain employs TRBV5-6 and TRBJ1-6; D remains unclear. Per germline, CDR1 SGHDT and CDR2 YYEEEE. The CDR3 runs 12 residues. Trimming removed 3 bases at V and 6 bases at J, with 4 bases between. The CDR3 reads CASSSVNSPLHF. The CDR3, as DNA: TGTGCCAGCAGCTCGGTTAATTCACCCCTCCACTTT. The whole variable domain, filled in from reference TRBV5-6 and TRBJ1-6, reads DAGVTQSPTHLIKTRGQQVTLRCSPKSGHDTVSWYQQALGQGPQFIFQYYEEEERQRGNFPDRFSGHQFPNYSSELNVNALLLGDSALYLCASSSVNSPLHFGNGTRLTVT.

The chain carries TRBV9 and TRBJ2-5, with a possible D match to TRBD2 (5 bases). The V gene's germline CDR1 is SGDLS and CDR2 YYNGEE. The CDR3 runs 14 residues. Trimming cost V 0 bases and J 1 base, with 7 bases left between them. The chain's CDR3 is CASSVGLAQETQYF. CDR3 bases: TGTGCCAGCAGCGTAGGGCTAGCCCAAGAGACCCAGTACTTC.

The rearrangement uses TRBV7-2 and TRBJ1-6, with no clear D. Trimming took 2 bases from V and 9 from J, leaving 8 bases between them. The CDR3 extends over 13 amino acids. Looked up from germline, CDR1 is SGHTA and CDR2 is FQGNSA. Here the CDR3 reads CASSLLSLSPLHF. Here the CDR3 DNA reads TGTGCCAGCAGCTTACTTAGTCTTTCACCCCTCCACTTT.